Each of the 4 T cell receptor beta chains below was sequenced from the same sample in a study of cytomegalovirus exposure and HLA in healthy donors. 60 Vbeta and 13 Jbeta primers were used in PCR. Measured with immunoSEQ multiplex PCR; TCRdb has only the in-frame clones, and not every one. Found here are 100,000 to 150,000 clones, roughly 78% of them singletons; the top ten hold 1%. The sequenced sample consisted of PBMCs. The origin of the receptors is a man aged 35-49 years in good health and CMV-seronegative.

The CDR3 here is CASSYSGRGPTGELFF. The CDR3 coding sequence is TGTGCCAGCAGTTACTCTGGGCGGGGGCCCACCGGGGAGCTGTTTTTT. The gene calls are TRBV6-5 and TRBJ2-2; the D gene is possibly TRBD2 (7 bases). V dropped 0 bases and J dropped 4 bases, with 12 bases sitting between them. The germline gives CDR1 MNHEY, CDR2 SVGAGI. This CDR3 region has 16 residues.

This chain joins TRBV2 and TRBJ2-7; weak D call: TRBD2 (6 bases). Germline V gives CDR1 SNHLY, CDR2 FYNNEI. The CDR3 extends over 14 amino acids. V was clipped by 7 bases and J by 2 bases, with 15 bases between them. DNA of the CDR3: TGTGCCAGCACAAAGGAGGGCGGGGCCTACGAGCAGTACTTC. Protein: CASTKEGGAYEQYF.

The chain employs TRBV10-3 and TRBJ2-1; 8 bases fit TRBD2. Germline values: CDR1 ENHRY, CDR2 SYGVKD. Trimming cost V 8 bases and J 2 bases; bases outside gene matches: 5. This CDR3 has 14 amino acids. The CDR3 DNA is TGTGCCATCCGAAATAGCGGGACCTACAATGAGCAGTTCTTC. Protein: CAIRNSGTYNEQFF.

This clone was recorded only once. The rearrangement uses TRBV4-1 and TRBJ2-2; TRBD1 might be the D (5 bases). The germline V and J ends were trimmed by 4 bases and 2 bases, with 11 bases remaining between them. From germline, CDR1 is MGHRA and CDR2 YSYEKL. The CDR3 runs 15 residues. The CDR3, as DNA: TGCGCCAGCAGCCCATTCCAGGGAAACACCGGGGAGCTGTTTTTT. Protein product: CASSPFQGNTGELFF.